A selection of T cell receptor beta chains follows, all from one sample in a study of PD-1 blockade in classical Hodgkin lymphoma. The method was immunoSEQ multiplex PCR; TCRdb's version includes in-frame clones alone and lacks a portion of them. The sample has 20,000 to 30,000 clones, approximately 90% seen once. The source material was peripheral blood mononuclear cells (PBMCs), sampled at baseline. These receptors originate from a human donor with classical Hodgkin lymphoma. CDR3s include the opening cysteine and the closing phenylalanine or tryptophan. The D gene is left open where the match is weak. Some rows mark clone size as missing; the rest say once, few, many or name a class of expanded clone.

abundance	j_gene	v_gene	d_gene	CDR3nt	CDR3aa
-	TRBJ2-3	TRBV6-5	-	TGTGCCAGCGGGACTTATACAGATACGCAGTATTTT	CASGTYTDTQYF
-	TRBJ2-7	TRBV10-3	-	TGTGCCATCAGTGAGGCACAGGTCGGCCTTTACGAGCAGTACTTC	CAISEAQVGLYEQYF
-	TRBJ1-5	TRBV19	-	TGTGCCAGTAGAGGGCAAGGTCAGCCCCAGCATTTT	CASRGQGQPQHF
-	TRBJ1-5	TRBV19	-	TGTGCCAGTGCGACTGAAGAAAATCAGCCCCAGCATTTT	CASATEENQPQHF
-	TRBJ2-7	TRBV6-5	-	TGTGCCAGCAGTTATAGGCAGTCCTACGAGCAGTACTTC	CASSYRQSYEQYF
-	TRBJ1-6	TRBV5-1	TRBD1	TGCGCCAGCAGCTTGGCCGGACAGGACTATAATTCACCCCTCCACTTT	CASSLAGQDYNSPLHF
-	TRBJ2-1	TRBV7-6	-	TGTGCCAGCAGCCAAATCCGTTTTGAGGCGGACAATGAGCAGTTCTTC	CASSQIRFEADNEQFF
few	TRBJ2-5	TRBV5-1	TRBD1	TGCGCCAGCAGCGCCCTCACAGGGGAACAAGAGACCCAGTACTTC	CASSALTGEQETQYF
-	TRBJ2-2	TRBV7-8	-	TGTGCCAGCAGCTTGGCTGAGAACGGGGAGCTGTTTTTT	CASSLAENGELFF
-	TRBJ2-7	TRBV14	TRBD1	TGTGCCAGCAGCCAAGATCGGGGGACAGGGTACTACGAGCAGTACTTC	CASSQDRGTGYYEQYF
-	TRBJ2-2	TRBV5-1	TRBD1	TGCGCCAGCAGCCAGGACAGGTCGGGGACCGGGGAGCTGTTTTTT	CASSQDRSGTGELFF
-	TRBJ1-4	TRBV6-9	-	TGTGCCAGCATCCGACTGTTTTTT	CASIRLFF
-	TRBJ1-3	TRBV6-5	-	TGTGCCAGCAGTTACTCTGGTTCGGTGTCTGGAAACACCATATATTTT	CASSYSGSVSGNTIYF
-	TRBJ1-5	TRBV7-8	-	TGTGCCAGCAGCTTAACTCCGGGAACTCAGCCCCAGCATTTT	CASSLTPGTQPQHF
-	TRBJ2-1	TRBV4-3	-	TGCGCCAGCAAGGGGACTCAATACAATGAGCAGTTCTTC	CASKGTQYNEQFF
-	TRBJ2-3	TRBV4-1	TRBD2	TGCGCCAGCAGCCAAGATCCAAATAGCGGGGTTTGGGATACGCAGTATTTT	CASSQDPNSGVWDTQYF
-	TRBJ2-2	TRBV5-1	-	TGCGCCAGCAGTTTCTACACCGGGGAGCTGTTTTTT	CASSFYTGELFF
-	TRBJ2-5	TRBV7-8	-	TGTGCCAGCAGCTTATACGGGGTTGAGACCCAGTACTTC	CASSLYGVETQYF
-	TRBJ2-7	TRBV4-3	-	TGCGCCAGCAGCCAAGATGCAGGTTCCTACGAGCAGTACTTC	CASSQDAGSYEQYF
-	TRBJ1-1	TRBV27	-	TGTGCCAGCAGTAGATTCTTAGGGACTGAAGCTTTCTTT	CASSRFLGTEAFF
few	TRBJ1-1	TRBV5-1	TRBD1	TGCGCCAGCAGCCCAAGATCAGACAGGGGGGCTGAAGCTTTCTTT	CASSPRSDRGAEAFF
-	TRBJ2-3	TRBV30	-	TGTGCCTGGAGTGTACCGGTCAGGAAGAGGGATACGCAGTATTTT	CAWSVPVRKRDTQYF
-	TRBJ2-5	TRBV7-9	-	TGTGCCAGCAGCTCCCCTTCGAAGGGGGGGACCCAGTACTTC	CASSSPSKGGTQYF
once	TRBJ1-3	TRBV5-1	-	TGCGCCAGCAGCGCAGGGTCTAGTGGAAACACCATATATTTT	CASSAGSSGNTIYF
-	TRBJ1-1	TRBV5-1	TRBD1	TGCGCCAGCAGCGCGACAGGGGGACAGACTGAAGCTTTCTTT	CASSATGGQTEAFF
few	TRBJ1-1	TRBV14	-	TGTGCCAGCAGCCCTGCTTGGCAAAACACTGAAGCTTTCTTT	CASSPAWQNTEAFF
-	TRBJ2-7	TRBV7-8	-	TGTGCCAGCAGCTTAGGGTACCCACCCTACGAGCAGTACTTC	CASSLGYPPYEQYF
-	TRBJ2-2	TRBV19	-	TGTGCCAGTAGTACACCCACGGGGTTAGGCGGGGAGCTGTTTTTT	CASSTPTGLGGELFF
-	TRBJ2-7	TRBV4-1	-	TGCGCCAGCAGCCAAGATCCGGGACTCAGATCCTACGAGCAGTACTTC	CASSQDPGLRSYEQYF
-	TRBJ2-2	TRBV5-1	TRBD1	TGCGCCAGCATTGGGACAGCAAACACCGGGGAGCTGTTTTTT	CASIGTANTGELFF
few	TRBJ2-2	TRBV7-9	-	TGTGCCAGCAGCGGGGGTTCGCAGGGGACGGACACCGGGGAGCTGTTTTTT	CASSGGSQGTDTGELFF
-	TRBJ2-1	TRBV9	TRBD2	TGTGCCAGCAGCGTTTTGACTAGCCTGGGTGAGAATGAGCAGTTCTTC	CASSVLTSLGENEQFF
-	TRBJ2-5	TRBV5-1	-	TGCGCCAGCAGCTTGTGGGAGCAAGAGACCCAGTACTTC	CASSLWEQETQYF
-	TRBJ2-1	TRBV16	-	TGTGCCAGCAGCCAAAACAGGGATGAGCAGTTCTTC	CASSQNRDEQFF
-	TRBJ2-2	TRBV15	TRBD1	TGTGCCACTACCCCAGGGGGCGACACCGGGGAGCTGTTTTTT	CATTPGGDTGELFF
-	TRBJ1-5	TRBV4-1	-	TGCGCCAGCAGCCAAGAGTTGGGTCGGGGGAATCAGCCCCAGCATTTT	CASSQELGRGNQPQHF
-	TRBJ2-2	TRBV2	-	TGTGCCAGCAATTCCGGGACGAACACCGGGGAGCTGTTTTTT	CASNSGTNTGELFF
once	TRBJ1-1	TRBV6-1	TRBD1	TGTGCCAACTTGACAGGGGCCGAAGCTTTCTTT	CANLTGAEAFF
-	TRBJ2-7	TRBV5-1	-	TGCGCCAGCAGCTTGGAGGCAGGGTCCCACGAGCAGTACTTC	CASSLEAGSHEQYF
-	TRBJ2-2	TRBV2	-	TGTGCCAGCTCCCCTAACCGACTCAACACCGGGGAGCTGTTTTTT	CASSPNRLNTGELFF
-	TRBJ2-3	TRBV4-2	TRBD2	TGTGCCAGCAGCCCACAAAAGCTAGCGGGGGACACAGATACGCAGTATTTT	CASSPQKLAGDTDTQYF
-	TRBJ2-3	TRBV5-1	TRBD2	TGCGCCAGCAGCTTCCCTAGCGGTAACACAGATACGCAGTATTTT	CASSFPSGNTDTQYF